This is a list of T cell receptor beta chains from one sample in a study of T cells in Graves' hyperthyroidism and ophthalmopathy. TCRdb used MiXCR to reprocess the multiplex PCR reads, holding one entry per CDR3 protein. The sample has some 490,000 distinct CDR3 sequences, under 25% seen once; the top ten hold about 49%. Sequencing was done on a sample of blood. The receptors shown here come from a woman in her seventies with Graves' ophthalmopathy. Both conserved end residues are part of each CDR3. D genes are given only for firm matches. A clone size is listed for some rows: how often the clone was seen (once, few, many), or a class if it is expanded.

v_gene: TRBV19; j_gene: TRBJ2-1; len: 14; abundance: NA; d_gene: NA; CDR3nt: TGTGCCAGTAGAGGGCCCGGGTACGTAAATGAGCAGTTCTTC; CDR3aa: CASRGPGYVNEQFF
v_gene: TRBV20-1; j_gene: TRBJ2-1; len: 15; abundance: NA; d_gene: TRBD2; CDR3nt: TGCAGTGCGGACACCGGGACTAGCGTATACAATGAGCAGTTCTTC; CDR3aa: CSADTGTSVYNEQFF
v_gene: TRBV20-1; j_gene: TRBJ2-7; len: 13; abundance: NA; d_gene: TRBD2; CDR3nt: TGCAGTGCAACCGGGACTAGCAGGTACGAGCAGTACTTC; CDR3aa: CSATGTSRYEQYF
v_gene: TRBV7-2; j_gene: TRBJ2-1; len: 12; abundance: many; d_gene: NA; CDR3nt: TGTGCCAGCATCCTCAAACAGAATGAGCAGTTCTTC; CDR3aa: CASILKQNEQFF
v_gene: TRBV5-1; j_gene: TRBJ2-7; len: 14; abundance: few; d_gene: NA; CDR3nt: TGCGCCAGCAGTCACTCGGACGAAGGCTACGAGCAGTACTTC; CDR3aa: CASSHSDEGYEQYF
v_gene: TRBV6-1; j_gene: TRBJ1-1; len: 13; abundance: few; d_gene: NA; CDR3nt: TGTGCCAGCGTGGGTAGCATGAACACTGAAGCTTTCTTT; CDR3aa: CASVGSMNTEAFF
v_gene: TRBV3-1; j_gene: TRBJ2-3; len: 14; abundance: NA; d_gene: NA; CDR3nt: TGTGCCAGCGCTAAGCTTGCCAGTACAGATACGCAGTATTTT; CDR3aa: CASAKLASTDTQYF
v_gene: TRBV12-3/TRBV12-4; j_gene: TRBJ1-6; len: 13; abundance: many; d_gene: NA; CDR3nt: TGTGCCAGCAGTTTACCCCCAAATTCACCCCTCCACTTT; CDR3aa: CASSLPPNSPLHF
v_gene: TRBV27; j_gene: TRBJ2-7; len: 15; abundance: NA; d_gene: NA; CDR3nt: TGTGCCAGCAGTTTAAGAGGGGGAGAACCCTACGAGCAGTACTTC; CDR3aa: CASSLRGGEPYEQYF
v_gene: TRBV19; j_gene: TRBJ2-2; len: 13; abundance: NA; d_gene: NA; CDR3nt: TGTGCCAGCCAGTATCAGGGACCCGGGGAGCTGTTTTTT; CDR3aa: CASQYQGPGELFF
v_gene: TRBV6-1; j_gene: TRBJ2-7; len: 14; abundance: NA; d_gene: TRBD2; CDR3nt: TGTGCCAGCAGTGAGATCTCGGGGGGCTACGAGCAGTACTTC; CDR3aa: CASSEISGGYEQYF
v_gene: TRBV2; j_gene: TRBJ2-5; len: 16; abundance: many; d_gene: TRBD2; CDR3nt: TGTGCCAGCAGGGGGACTAGCGGGAGGGCCCGGGAGACCCAGTACTTC; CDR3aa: CASRGTSGRARETQYF
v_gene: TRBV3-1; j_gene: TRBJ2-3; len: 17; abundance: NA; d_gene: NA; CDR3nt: TGTGCCAGCAGCCAAGGAGGGGGGCGGGACTACACAGATACGCAGTATTTT; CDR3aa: CASSQGGGRDYTDTQYF
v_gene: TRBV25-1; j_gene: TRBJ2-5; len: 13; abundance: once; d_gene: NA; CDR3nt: TGTGCCAGCGGGAGTAGGGTAAAGGAGACCCAGTACTTC; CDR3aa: CASGSRVKETQYF
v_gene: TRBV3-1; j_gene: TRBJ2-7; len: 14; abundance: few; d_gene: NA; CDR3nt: TGTGCCAGCAGCCAAGATACAGGGAGGTACGAGCAGTACTTC; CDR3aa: CASSQDTGRYEQYF
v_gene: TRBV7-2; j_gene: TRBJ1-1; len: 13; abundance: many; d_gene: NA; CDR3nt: TGTGCCAGCAGCCAAATTATGAACACTGAAGCTTTCTTT; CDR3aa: CASSQIMNTEAFF
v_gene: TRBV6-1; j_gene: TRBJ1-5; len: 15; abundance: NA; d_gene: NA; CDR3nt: TGTGCCAGCAGTGAAGCGGGGAATAGCAATCAGCCCCAGCATTTT; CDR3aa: CASSEAGNSNQPQHF
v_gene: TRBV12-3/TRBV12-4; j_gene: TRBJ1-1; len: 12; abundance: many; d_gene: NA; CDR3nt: TGTGCCAGCAGTCTGCAGTACTCTGAAGCTTTCTTT; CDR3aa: CASSLQYSEAFF
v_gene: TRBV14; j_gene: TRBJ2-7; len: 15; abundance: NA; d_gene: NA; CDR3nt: TGTGCCAGCAGCCACCGAATGGGACGTTCCTACGAGCAGTACTTC; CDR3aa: CASSHRMGRSYEQYF
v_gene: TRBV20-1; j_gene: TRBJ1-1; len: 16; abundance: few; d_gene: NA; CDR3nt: TGCAGTGCTAGAGTTCCCGGAAGGGGCCCGCACACTGAAGCTTTCTTT; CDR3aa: CSARVPGRGPHTEAFF
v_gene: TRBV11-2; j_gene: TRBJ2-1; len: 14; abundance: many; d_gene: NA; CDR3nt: TGTGCCAGCAGCTTAGGGGGGGTTTACAATGAGCAGTTCTTC; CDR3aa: CASSLGGVYNEQFF
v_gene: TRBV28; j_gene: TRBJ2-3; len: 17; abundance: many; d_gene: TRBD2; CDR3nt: TGTGCCAGCAGTTCCCTGGGACTAGCGGGGATCACAGATACGCAGTATTTT; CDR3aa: CASSSLGLAGITDTQYF
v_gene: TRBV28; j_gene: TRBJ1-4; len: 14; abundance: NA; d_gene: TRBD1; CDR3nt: TGTGCCAGCAGTTCACCGGGACAGAATGAAAAACTGTTTTTT; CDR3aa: CASSSPGQNEKLFF
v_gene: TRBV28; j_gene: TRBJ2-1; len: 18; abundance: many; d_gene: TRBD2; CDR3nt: TGTGCCAGCAGTTTAGGGCTAGCGGAAATCAGCTCCTACAATGAGCAGTTCTTC; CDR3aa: CASSLGLAEISSYNEQFF
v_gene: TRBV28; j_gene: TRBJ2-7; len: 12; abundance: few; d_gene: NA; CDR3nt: TGTGCCAGCAGTTTGTCGGTTCGCGAGCAGTACTTC; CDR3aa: CASSLSVREQYF
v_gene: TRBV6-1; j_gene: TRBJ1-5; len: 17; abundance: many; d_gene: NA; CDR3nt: TGTGCCAGCAGTGAAAGGGGCGAGGGACGGAGCAATCAGCCCCAGCATTTT; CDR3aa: CASSERGEGRSNQPQHF
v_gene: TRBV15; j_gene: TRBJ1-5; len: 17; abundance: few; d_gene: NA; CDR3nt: TGTGCCACCAGCAGAGGAGATTCTACGGCGGGCAATCAGCCCCAGCATTTT; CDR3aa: CATSRGDSTAGNQPQHF
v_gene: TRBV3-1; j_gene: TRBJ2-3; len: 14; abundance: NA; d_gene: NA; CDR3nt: TGTGCCAGCAGCCGTAACCTAGGGGTAGATACGCAGTATTTT; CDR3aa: CASSRNLGVDTQYF
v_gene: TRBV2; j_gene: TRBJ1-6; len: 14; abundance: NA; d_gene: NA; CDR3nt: TGTGTCAGCAGTGAAGAAGAAGGGTCCTCACCCCTCCACTTT; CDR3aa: CVSSEEEGSSPLHF
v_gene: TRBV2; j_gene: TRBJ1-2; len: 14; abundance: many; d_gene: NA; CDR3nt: TGTGCCAGCAGTAACACAGGGTCCGGCTATGGCTACACCTTC; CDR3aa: CASSNTGSGYGYTF